Here is one T cell receptor beta chain with its context. This clonotype was picked up a small number of times. Its binding antigen is unknown. No per-base quality is available; no much larger clone lies one base away. These data are taken from a study of T-cell reconstitution after alpha-beta-depleted transplantation in children (dated by TCRdb to about 2016). With regard to the full study: T-cell immune reconstitution after TCRalphabeta/CD19-depleted allogeneic hematopoietic cell transplantation in children was quantitatively tracked in the study by means of TCR repertoire profiling.

The library was generated by PCR. Sequencing was performed on an Illumina HiSeq 2500. Molecular barcoding was employed in the preparation of TCR libraries, with unique molecular identifiers being used to normalize TCRbeta repertoire quantification. The public reads were reanalyzed by TCRdb: fastp trimming at Q25, MiXCR alignment, in-frame beta chains only. Every entry covers one CDR3 protein and lists the most common genes and DNA from its rows. This sample has about 410,000 distinct CDR3 sequences in its table, and roughly 20% of those were observed once. 3.5% to 4% of the sample is taken by the ten largest. This specimen was PBMCs from the stem cell graft donor, taken from the stem cell graft. This sequence originates from a human donor who donated a stem cell graft to a child with acute myeloid leukemia.

The CDR3: CATSDLSGQGANTGELFF. The nucleotide sequence reads TGTGCCACCAGTGATCTCTCCGGACAGGGGGCTAACACCGGGGAGCTGTTTTTT. The V gene is TRBV24-1 and the J gene is TRBJ2-2, and 11 junction bases match TRBD1. Ends trimmed: V by 3 bases, J by 2 bases; bases unmatched to a gene: 7. There are 18 amino acids in the CDR3, from cysteine to phenylalanine inclusive. The kept DNA is CDR3 alone, 54 bases in frame from the first base. Reading the germline V gene gives CDR1 KGHDR and CDR2 SFDVKD.